Detailed here is one T cell receptor beta chain. One end of the junction does not line up with germline, which may come from a read error. Those who participated ranged in age from about 18 to 95 years and resided in about two dozen US areas. The sample is drawn from a study of blood T cell repertoires in COVID-19. Study as a whole: There were acute and convalescent COVID-19 samples, and they came from the United States, Italy and Spain. Nucleic acid was either cDNA or gDNA, and it came from T cells, B-cell-depleted T cells, or PBMCs.

Only in-frame clones appear in the TCRdb table, and some are missing; sequencing was by immunoSEQ multiplex PCR. The sample shows about 160,000 clones, around 85% of them seen only once. This CDR3 has 11 amino acids. Germline CDR1 SGHVS, CDR2 FQNEAQ. The V call is TRBV7-8, the J call TRBJ2-7, with 12 positions matching TRBD2. The sequencing sample was made of PBMCs or T cells enriched from blood (not recorded which). The source is a woman in her thirties or forties with acute COVID-19. The CDR3 here is CASSGLAGLIF. The CDR3 coding sequence is TGTGCCAGCAGTGGACTAGCGGGACTTATTTTC.